This entry is about one TCR beta chain. As yet, its antigen is unknown. Gene names are mouse gene names. The DNA ends 1 residue before the CDR3 does, and the rest of the CDR3 is filled in from the germline J gene. The source of the sample is a study of tissue T cells after allogeneic stem cell transplantation. This CDR3 is built from 13 residues. Looked up from germline, CDR1 is LGHNA and CDR2 is YNLKQL (reference sequence). V lost 0 bases and J lost 7, with 10 bases in between. Assay used: immunoSEQ multiplex PCR; TCRdb lists only in-frame clones, some missing. The sample carries about 50,000 clones, approximately 73% recorded once. Overall study findings and caveats: Anatomically similar tissues had similar TCR repertoires within each patient. Alloreactivity or antigen specificity of tissue TCRs was not determined; some clones might be host cells.

Specimen: sorted cells pooled from one or two spleens. The receptor was derived from a pool of C57BL/6 mice in good health. The V gene is TRBV5, the J gene TRBJ2-7; a possible D gene is TRBD2 (5 bases). The sequenced CDR3 bases are TGTGCCAGCAGCCAAGAAGGGATGGGGGAACAGTAC. Its protein is CASSQEGMGEQY. The full CDR3 protein is CASSQEGMGEQYF.